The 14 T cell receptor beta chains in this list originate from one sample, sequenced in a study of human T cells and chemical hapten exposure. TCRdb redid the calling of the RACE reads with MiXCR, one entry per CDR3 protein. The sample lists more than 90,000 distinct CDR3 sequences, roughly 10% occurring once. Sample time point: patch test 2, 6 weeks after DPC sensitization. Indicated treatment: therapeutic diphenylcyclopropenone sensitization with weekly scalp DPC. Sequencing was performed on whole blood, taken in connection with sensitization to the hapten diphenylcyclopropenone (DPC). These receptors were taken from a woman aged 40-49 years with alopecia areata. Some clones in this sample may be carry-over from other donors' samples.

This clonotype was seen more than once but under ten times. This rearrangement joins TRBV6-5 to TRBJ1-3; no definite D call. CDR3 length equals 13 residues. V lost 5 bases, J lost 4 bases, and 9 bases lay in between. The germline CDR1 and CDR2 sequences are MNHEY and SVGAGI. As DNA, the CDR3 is TGTGCCAGCAGTCAGGTAGCCGGAAACACCATATATTTT. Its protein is CASSQVAGNTIYF.

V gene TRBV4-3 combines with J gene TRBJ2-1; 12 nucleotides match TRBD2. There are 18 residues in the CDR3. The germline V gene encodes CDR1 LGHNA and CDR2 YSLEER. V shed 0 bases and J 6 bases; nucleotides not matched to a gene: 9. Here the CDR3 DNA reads TGCGCCAGCAGCCAAGAACCCCGGCTAGCGGGAGGGACCAATGAGCAGTTCTTC. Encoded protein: CASSQEPRLAGGTNEQFF.

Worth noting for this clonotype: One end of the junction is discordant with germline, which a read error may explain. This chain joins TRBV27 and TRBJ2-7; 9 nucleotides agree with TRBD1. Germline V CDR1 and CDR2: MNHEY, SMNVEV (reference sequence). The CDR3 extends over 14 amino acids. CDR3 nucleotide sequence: TGTGTCAGCAGAAGTGGAGGACAGGGGTACGAGCAGTACTTC. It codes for CVSRSGGQGYEQYF.

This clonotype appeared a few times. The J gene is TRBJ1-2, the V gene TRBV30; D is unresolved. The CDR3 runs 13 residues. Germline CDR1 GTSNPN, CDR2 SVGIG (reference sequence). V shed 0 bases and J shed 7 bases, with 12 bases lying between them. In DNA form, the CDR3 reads TGTGCCTGGAGTGTAGAACCTGACGGTGGCTACACCTTC. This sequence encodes CAWSVEPDGGYTF.

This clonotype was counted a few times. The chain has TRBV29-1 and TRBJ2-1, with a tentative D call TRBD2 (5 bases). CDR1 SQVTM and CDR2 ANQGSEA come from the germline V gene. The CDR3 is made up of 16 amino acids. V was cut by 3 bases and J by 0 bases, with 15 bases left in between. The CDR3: CSVDPGLSRSYNEQFF. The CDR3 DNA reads TGCAGCGTTGACCCCGGACTCAGTCGCTCCTACAATGAGCAGTTCTTC.

This chain's CDR3 is CASSFSPRDNNEQFF. DNA for the CDR3: TGTGCCAGCAGCTTTTCCCCCAGGGATAACAATGAGCAGTTCTTC. The chain carries TRBV7-2 and TRBJ2-1, with D maybe TRBD1 (5 bases). V lost 3 bases and J 5 bases, leaving 14 bases between the germline ends. The CDR3 loop spans 15 amino acids. Germline V CDR1 and CDR2: SGHTA, FQGNSA.

The CDR3 loop is CASSTKLVGAQYF. The CDR3 bases are TGTGCCAGCAGCACAAAACTTGTCGGGGCCCAGTACTTC. This sequence joins TRBV7-2 and TRBJ2-5, with a possible D match to TRBD2 (5 bases). This CDR3 contains 13 residues. Deletions cut 5 bases from V and 9 bases from J, with 16 bases between. Germline CDR1 is SGHTA and CDR2 is FQGNSA.

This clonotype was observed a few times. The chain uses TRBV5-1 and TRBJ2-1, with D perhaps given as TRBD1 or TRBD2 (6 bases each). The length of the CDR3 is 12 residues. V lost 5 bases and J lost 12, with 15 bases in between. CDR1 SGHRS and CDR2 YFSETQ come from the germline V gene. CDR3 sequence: CASRLGGAGQFF. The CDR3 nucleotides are TGCGCCAGCAGACTGGGGGGCGCAGGGCAGTTCTTC.

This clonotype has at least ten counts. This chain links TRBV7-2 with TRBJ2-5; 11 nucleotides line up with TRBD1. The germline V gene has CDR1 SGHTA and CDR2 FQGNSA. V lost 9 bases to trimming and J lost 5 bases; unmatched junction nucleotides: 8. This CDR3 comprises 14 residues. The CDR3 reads CASTGQGAAETQYF. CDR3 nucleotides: TGTGCCAGTACTGGACAGGGGGCGGCGGAGACCCAGTACTTC.

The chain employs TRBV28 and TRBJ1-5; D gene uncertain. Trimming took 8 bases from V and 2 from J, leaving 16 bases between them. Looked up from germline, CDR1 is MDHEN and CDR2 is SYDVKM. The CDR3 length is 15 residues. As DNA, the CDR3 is TGTGCCAGCCGGACCAGGAAATTCGGCAATCAGCCCCAGCATTTT. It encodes CASRTRKFGNQPQHF.

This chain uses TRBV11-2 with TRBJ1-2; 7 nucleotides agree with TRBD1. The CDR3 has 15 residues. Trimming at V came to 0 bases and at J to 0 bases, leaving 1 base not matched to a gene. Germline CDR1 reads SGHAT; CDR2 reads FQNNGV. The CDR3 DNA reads TGTGCCAGCAGCTTAGATGGGACAGCTAACTATGGCTACACCTTC. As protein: CASSLDGTANYGYTF.

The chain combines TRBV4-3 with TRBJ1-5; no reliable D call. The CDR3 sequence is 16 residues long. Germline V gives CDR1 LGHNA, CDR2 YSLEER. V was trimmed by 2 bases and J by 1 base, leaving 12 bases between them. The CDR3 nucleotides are TGCGCCAGCAGCCAAACGTTTCAGGCAAGCAATCAGCCCCAGCATTTT. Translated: CASSQTFQASNQPQHF.

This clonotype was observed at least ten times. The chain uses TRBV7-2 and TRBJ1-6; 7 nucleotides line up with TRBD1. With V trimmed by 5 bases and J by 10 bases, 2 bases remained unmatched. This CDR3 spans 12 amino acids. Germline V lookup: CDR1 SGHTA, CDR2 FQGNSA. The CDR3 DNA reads TGTGCCAGCAGCACAGGGGTATCACCCCTCCACTTT. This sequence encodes CASSTGVSPLHF.

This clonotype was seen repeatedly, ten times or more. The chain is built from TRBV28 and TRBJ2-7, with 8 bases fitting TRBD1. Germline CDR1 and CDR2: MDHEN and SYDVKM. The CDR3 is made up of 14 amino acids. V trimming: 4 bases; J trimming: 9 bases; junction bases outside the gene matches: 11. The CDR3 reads CASSSQGARITQYF. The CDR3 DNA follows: TGTGCCAGCAGTTCGCAGGGGGCGCGTATCACGCAGTACTTC.